This T cell receptor beta chain was retrieved from a study of vaccination and CD4 T cells after COVID-19. Turning to the study itself: Convalescent persons amounted to six males plus four females, two of whom were Hispanic.

Researchers used the Oncomine TCR Beta short-read assay to sequence DNA from cultured CD4+ T cells. The genomic DNA was obtained from cultured CD4+ T cells by extraction with the QIAamp micro DNA kit. TCRdb fed the PCR reads into MiXCR, producing one record per CDR3 protein. The sample gives roughly 12,000 distinct CDR3 sequences, roughly half of which show up once; 8% to 11% is in the top ten. The V gene's germline CDR1 is SEHNR and CDR2 FQNEAQ (reference sequence). The CDR3 consists of 15 residues. V gave up 4 bases and J gave up 10 bases, with 22 bases separating them. A word on this clonotype: Its antigen remains unknown.

Described treatment: roughly 10-day PBMC culture with coronavirus spike peptide pools or control peptides (ViraFEST assay). Once peptide pools had expanded antigen-specific T cells, ViraFEST sequenced TCRs. The V gene is TRBV7-9, the J gene TRBJ1-1; possibly TRBD1 for D (5 bases). Sequences were obtained from CD4+ T cells from blood, cultured in vitro. The source is a human donor who had recovered from COVID-19. CDR3 nucleotides: TGTGCCAGCAGCTCGGCAGGCAGGGTGAGCGTTGCAGCTTTCTTT. Encoded protein: CASSSAGRVSVAAFF. The full variable domain, its missing parts supplied by reference TRBV7-9 and TRBJ1-1, is DTGVSQNPRHKITKRGQNVTFRCDPISEHNRLYWYRQTLGQGPEFLTYFQNEAQLEKSRLLSDRFSAERPKGSFSTLEIQRTEQGDSAMYLCASSSAGRVSVAAFFGQGTRLTVV.